This T cell receptor beta chain appears in the sequencing data of a study of tumor-infiltrating lymphocytes in primary liver carcinoma (dated by TCRdb to 2016 to 2017). With respect to the entire study: Of the five patients (three men and two women, aged 30 to 69 years), four had hepatocellular carcinoma and one had combined HCC and intrahepatic cholangiocarcinoma. The five patients had tumors of stage T1-T3 N0M0, with maximum diameters ranging from about 4.2 to 11 cm. Samples yielded roughly 3.65 to 7.5 million productive TCRbeta reads; read depth did not differ significantly between tissue types. Across five regions of each liver tumor, along with adjacent normal tissue and blood, the study brought together TCRbeta repertoire sequencing, expression microarrays and whole-exome sequencing. A total of roughly 35 specimens from 5 patients underwent TCRbeta repertoire sequencing, comprising 25 tumor regions, 5 adjacent noncancerous liver tissues and 5 peripheral blood samples. To link TCRbeta repertoire diversity to the local molecular phenotype, the roughly 23 tumor region samples were profiled with Agilent mRNA microarrays. High reproducibility was observed for the technical replicate repertoires, with mean shared-clone rates approximately 0.9 and correlation coefficients above 0.95. Overall results and qualifications from the work: Because sequencing covered only the TCR beta chain and unpaired alpha chains were not captured, true repertoire diversity is likely underestimated. Because the samples were bulk and unsorted, CD4+ and CD8+ T cell repertoires could not be compared. Just about 7.5-25% of top clones turned up in all five regions of a tumor, which suggests spatial heterogeneity among tumor-infiltrating T cells. Consistent with antigen-driven expansion, pairs of tumor regions showed higher repertoire overlap (mean around 36%) than either tumor-adjacent pairs (approximately 17%) or tumor-blood pairs (roughly 15%). With just 4 to 6 patients in the study, the authors point out that the findings should be validated in a larger study. Compared with blood, tumors had a significantly larger share of the repertoire taken up by the top 250 clones (p = 0.039).

Total RNA and DNA were co-extracted from approximately 20-30 mg of bulk tissue with the AllPrep DNA/RNA mini kit, without cell sorting. Between November 2015 and 2016, a handful of patients in China with histopathologically diagnosed primary liver carcinoma had surgical resection. Patients had chronic HBV infection and were treatment-naive at sampling. Each tumor was sampled at five spatially separated regions: the superior, inferior, left-lateral and right-lateral poles and the tumor centre. Histological examination found more than 75% viable tumor cells in every tumor sample. Fresh tumor and adjacent tissue pieces were bisected, with one half stored in RNAlater at -80 degrees C and the other half sent for histology. The CDR3, cysteine through phenylalanine, is 14 amino acids long. Left in the record is the CDR3 DNA by itself, 42 bases read in frame from the first base. Via the germline V gene (reference sequence), CDR1 is DFQATT and CDR2 SNEGSKA.

Of note for this clonotype: Its antigen is unknown. The junction does not match germline at one end; this may be a read error.

Using a constant-region primer and ProtoScript II reverse transcriptase, TCRbeta-specific cDNA was reverse-transcribed from about 460 ng total RNA. TCRbeta libraries were built with three nested multiplex PCR rounds, a slightly modified ARM-PCR procedure. Each of the first two PCR rounds ran for roughly 9 cycles and used multiplex TRBV1-TRBV30 forward primers together with a Cbeta reverse primer. Sample barcodes and Illumina adapters were added in a final 25-cycle PCR using Deep VentR polymerase. Before sequencing, amplicons between 200 and 500 bp were purified from gel using a QIAquick gel extraction kit. The TCRbeta amplicons were sequenced with 250-bp paired-end reads on an Illumina HiSeq 2500. The paper's data handling went like this. To recover full CDR3 sequences, reads were quality-trimmed using Trimmomatic v0.33 and paired reads were then merged using FLASH v1.2.11. MiGEC v1.2.1b assigned V, D and J germline segments to the rearranged TCRbeta sequences. VDJtools v1.0.0 computed clonotype statistics and Shannon-Wiener diversity indices. Except for diversity analysis, only each sample's 250 most abundant clonotypes were used in subsequent analyses to reduce sampling bias. TCRdb's own reprocessing of the public reads used fastp at Q25 and MiXCR and kept productive beta chains. CDR3 protein sequences are deduplicated, and each keeps its most common genes and DNA. It is TCRdb's table, rather than the study itself, that gives the V and J calls and clone size. Present in this sample are approximately 120,000 distinct CDR3 sequences, 60% to 75% of which were seen just once. The ten biggest clones cover 7% to 10% of the sample.

The sequencing input was liver tumor tissue from sampling region 3. According to the study, the label for this sample's cell subset or site signals: tumor region T3, left-lateral pole. The chain links TRBV20-1 with TRBJ2-6; the D gene is perhaps TRBD1 or TRBD2, as each covers 6 bases. This TCR was sampled from a woman aged 60 to 75 with primary liver carcinoma and hepatitis B virus infection. DNA sequence: TGCAGTGCTAGAAGGGGGACTGGGGTCAACGTCCTGACTTTC. This gives the protein CSARRGTGVNVLTF.